This T cell receptor beta chain was sequenced for a study of cytomegalovirus exposure and HLA in healthy donors. General study results and limits: Reports state that TCR beta sequences accurately predicted most subjects' HLA-A and HLA-B alleles.

Unmatched junction bases numbered 7, after V lost 0 bases and J lost 1 base. The CDR3 extends over 17 amino acids. CDR1 SGHRS and CDR2 YFSETQ come from the germline V gene. 60 Vbeta and 13 Jbeta primers were used in PCR. In the original workflow: An analysis that came later counted around 80 million unique TCR beta chains, 10 million to 12 million shared. The table came from immunoSEQ multiplex PCR; TCRdb's copy has only in-frame clones and leaves some out. That table gives V, J and clone size, and the DNA gave D and trimming. The sample carries approximately 150,000 clones, 68% recorded once. This clone was found a few times. What it binds is not known.

The rearrangement uses TRBV5-1 and TRBJ1-1; 9 nucleotides align to TRBD1. This TCR was sampled from a woman aged 40 to 50 in good health and CMV-seropositive. The sample consisted of PBMCs. CDR3 nucleotides: TGCGCCAGCAGCTTGGCCGGGACAGGGAAGGGGAACACTGAAGCTTTCTTT. Protein: CASSLAGTGKGNTEAFF. Based on the CDR3 plus reference TRBV5-1 and TRBJ1-1, the full variable domain is KAGVTQTPRYLIKTRGQQVTLSCSPISGHRSVSWYQQTPGQGLQFLFEYFSETQRNKGNFPGRFSGRQFSNSRSEMNVSTLELGDSALYLCASSLAGTGKGNTEAFFGQGTRLTVV.